Shown below are 4 T cell receptor beta chains from a single sample sequenced in a study of response to subunit inactivated influenza vaccine. From the RT-PCR reads, TCRdb called clonotypes with MiXCR, one entry per CDR3 protein. The sample holds 710,000 or so distinct CDR3 sequences, 15% to 19% seen once. Specimen: PBMCs from blood, collected about 13 days after vaccination. These receptor sequences come from a man between 50 and 59 years old who received an inactivated influenza vaccine.

The chain joins TRBV5-1 to TRBJ2-5; D perhaps matches TRBD1 (6 bases). Per the germline V gene, CDR1 is SGHRS and CDR2 is YFSETQ. Trimming took 6 bases from V and 5 from J, leaving 14 bases between them. The CDR3 length is 13 residues. CDR3 amino acids: CASTSIRGETQYF. The CDR3 DNA sequence: TGCGCCAGCACAAGCATTAGGGGGGAGACCCAGTACTTC.

This clonotype was observed a handful of times. The V call is TRBV5-1, the J call TRBJ2-2; D may be TRBD1 (5 bases). The CDR3 consists of 16 residues. Germline V gene lookup returns CDR1 SGHRS and CDR2 YFSETQ. V lost 1 base, J lost 5 bases, and 15 bases lay in between. The CDR3 DNA sequence: TGCGCCAGCAGCTTGATCGGCAGGGTCCGAACCGGGGAGCTGTTTTTT. Its translation: CASSLIGRVRTGELFF.

This clonotype was seen only a few times. The CDR3 sequence is CASSYSSGGDTEAFF. The CDR3 bases are TGTGCCAGCAGTTACTCGTCGGGGGGAGATACTGAAGCTTTCTTT. The rearrangement joins TRBV6-2 or TRBV6-3 to TRBJ1-1, with D possibly matching TRBD1 (5 bases). Between the trimmed V and J ends, which lost 0 bases and 5 bases, there was a span of 13 bases. Germline-derived CDR1 and CDR2 are MNHEY and SVGEGT. The CDR3 length is 15 residues.

The rearrangement uses TRBV7-2 and TRBJ2-1; tentatively, D is TRBD1 (6 bases). The V end was cut by 5 bases, the J end by 7 bases, with 21 bases between. The CDR3 extends over 16 amino acids. CDR1 SGHTA and CDR2 FQGNSA come from the germline V gene. The CDR3 protein is CASSDAPWGGQNEQFF. The CDR3 region has the DNA TGTGCCAGCAGCGACGCCCCCTGGGGCGGACAGAATGAGCAGTTCTTC.